This is a list of T cell receptor beta chains from one sample in a study of shared clonotypes between healthy human individuals. Assay: immunoSEQ multiplex PCR; the TCRdb copy retains only in-frame clones and omits some. Seen here are some 2,500,000 clones, 93% observed once, and the top ten hold 0.36%. What was sequenced was naive CD4+ T cells from PBMCs. These receptors all stem from a man in his late teens or twenties in good health. Some clones in this sample may be carry-over from other donors' samples. Each CDR3 is given with its conserved first and last residue. Each record gives: CDR3 protein, CDR3 DNA, V gene, D gene, J gene, clone size. The D gene is left open where the match is weak. The size entry is marked missing in some rows and otherwise reads once, few, many or a size class.

CDR3 protein: CASSQNPGQGHYEQYF; CDR3 DNA: TGCGCCAGCAGCCAAAACCCGGGACAGGGCCATTACGAGCAGTACTTC; V gene: TRBV4-3; D gene: TRBD1; J gene: TRBJ2-7; clone size: once
CDR3 protein: CASSLTPGGGADEQYF; CDR3 DNA: TGTGCCAGCAGCTTAACTCCCGGAGGGGGGGCGGACGAGCAGTACTTC; V gene: TRBV7-9; D gene: -; J gene: TRBJ2-7; clone size: -
CDR3 protein: CASSLWTAYSNQPQHF; CDR3 DNA: TGTGCCAGCAGCCTCTGGACAGCTTATAGCAATCAGCCCCAGCATTTT; V gene: TRBV7-2; D gene: -; J gene: TRBJ1-5; clone size: -
CDR3 protein: CASSIYGASYNEQFF; CDR3 DNA: TGTGCCAGTAGTATATACGGGGCCTCCTACAATGAGCAGTTCTTC; V gene: TRBV19; D gene: -; J gene: TRBJ2-1; clone size: -
CDR3 protein: CASSPGTGYEQYF; CDR3 DNA: TGCGCCAGCAGCCCCGGGACAGGTTACGAGCAGTACTTC; V gene: TRBV10-1; D gene: TRBD1; J gene: TRBJ2-7; clone size: -
CDR3 protein: CASSQGLGTQGQYF; CDR3 DNA: TGCGCCAGCAGCCAAGGCCTTGGGACCCAGGGGCAGTACTTC; V gene: TRBV4-3; D gene: -; J gene: TRBJ2-5; clone size: once
CDR3 protein: CASSQGKGAPYNEQFF; CDR3 DNA: TGTGCCAGCAGCCAGGGGAAGGGAGCGCCCTACAATGAGCAGTTCTTC; V gene: TRBV7-9; D gene: -; J gene: TRBJ2-1; clone size: -
CDR3 protein: CASSPIGGTYEQYF; CDR3 DNA: TGTGCCAGCTCACCAATTGGCGGGACGTACGAGCAGTACTTC; V gene: TRBV18; D gene: -; J gene: TRBJ2-7; clone size: -
CDR3 protein: CASSLGDRGPNQPQHF; CDR3 DNA: TGCGCCAGCAGCTTGGGAGACAGGGGGCCCAATCAGCCCCAGCATTTT; V gene: TRBV5-1; D gene: TRBD1; J gene: TRBJ1-5; clone size: -
CDR3 protein: CASSVDRAYEQYF; CDR3 DNA: TGTGCCAGCAGCGTCGACAGAGCCTACGAGCAGTACTTC; V gene: TRBV5-5; D gene: -; J gene: TRBJ2-7; clone size: -
CDR3 protein: CASSFGRDYNEQFF; CDR3 DNA: TGTGCCAGCAGCTTCGGGCGGGACTACAATGAGCAGTTCTTC; V gene: TRBV7-9; D gene: -; J gene: TRBJ2-1; clone size: -
CDR3 protein: CASSFDTGNTIYF; CDR3 DNA: TGTGCCAGCAGCTTTGACACTGGAAACACCATATATTTT; V gene: TRBV5-4; D gene: -; J gene: TRBJ1-3; clone size: -
CDR3 protein: CATYRDTEAFF; CDR3 DNA: TGTGCCACCTACAGGGACACTGAAGCTTTCTTT; V gene: TRBV15; D gene: -; J gene: TRBJ1-1; clone size: -
CDR3 protein: CASGIGGNTDTQYF; CDR3 DNA: TGTGCCAGCGGTATCGGGGGGAACACAGATACGCAGTATTTT; V gene: TRBV13; D gene: TRBD2; J gene: TRBJ2-3; clone size: -
CDR3 protein: CASSLQTTEQYF; CDR3 DNA: TGTGCCAGCAGCCTCCAAACAACCGAGCAGTACTTC; V gene: TRBV28; D gene: -; J gene: TRBJ2-7; clone size: -
CDR3 protein: CASSFTAGGSYEQYF; CDR3 DNA: TGTGCCAGCAGTTTCACAGCGGGAGGTTCCTACGAGCAGTACTTC; V gene: TRBV27; D gene: TRBD2; J gene: TRBJ2-7; clone size: -
CDR3 protein: CASRRASFNYGYTF; CDR3 DNA: TGTGCCAGTAGACGGGCTTCCTTTAACTATGGCTACACCTTC; V gene: TRBV19; D gene: -; J gene: TRBJ1-2; clone size: once
CDR3 protein: CASRRLRTSGELFF; CDR3 DNA: TGTGCCAGCAGACGACTACGGACTTCGGGGGAGCTGTTTTTT; V gene: TRBV28; D gene: -; J gene: TRBJ2-2; clone size: -
CDR3 protein: CASSPLTSGLYNEQFF; CDR3 DNA: TGTGCCAGCAGCCCACTGACTAGCGGACTGTACAATGAGCAGTTCTTC; V gene: TRBV7-8; D gene: TRBD2; J gene: TRBJ2-1; clone size: -
CDR3 protein: CASRDRVLGYTF; CDR3 DNA: TGTGCCAGCAGAGACAGGGTGTTAGGCTACACCTTC; V gene: TRBV27; D gene: TRBD1; J gene: TRBJ1-2; clone size: -
CDR3 protein: CASSSGLAGIRGGYNEQFF; CDR3 DNA: TGTGCCAGCAGCTCCGGACTAGCGGGGATTAGAGGGGGTTACAATGAGCAGTTCTTC; V gene: TRBV11-1; D gene: TRBD2; J gene: TRBJ2-1; clone size: -
CDR3 protein: CASSLERTSSYEQYF; CDR3 DNA: TGTGCCAGCAGCTTGGAGCGTACCAGCTCCTACGAGCAGTACTTC; V gene: TRBV13; D gene: -; J gene: TRBJ2-7; clone size: -
CDR3 protein: CASSPSGSQNIQYF; CDR3 DNA: TGTGCCAGCAGCCCCTCCGGCAGTCAAAACATTCAGTACTTC; V gene: TRBV7-2; D gene: -; J gene: TRBJ2-4; clone size: -
CDR3 protein: CASGTVGTAYNEQFF; CDR3 DNA: TGTGCCAGCGGAACCGTCGGGACAGCTTACAATGAGCAGTTCTTC; V gene: TRBV28; D gene: TRBD1; J gene: TRBJ2-1; clone size: -
CDR3 protein: CASSYGGSRNSPLHF; CDR3 DNA: TGTGCCAGCAGTTATGGAGGTTCGAGAAATTCACCCCTCCACTTT; V gene: TRBV6-6; D gene: -; J gene: TRBJ1-6; clone size: -
CDR3 protein: CATSSQETQYF; CDR3 DNA: TGTGCCACCAGCAGCCAAGAGACCCAGTACTTC; V gene: TRBV15; D gene: -; J gene: TRBJ2-5; clone size: -
CDR3 protein: CASSLRGTSGYTF; CDR3 DNA: TGTGCCAGCAGTTTAAGGGGGACCTCCGGCTACACCTTC; V gene: TRBV28; D gene: -; J gene: TRBJ1-2; clone size: -
CDR3 protein: CASSEFVAALSYEQYF; CDR3 DNA: TGCGCCAGCAGTGAGTTTGTAGCGGCATTATCCTACGAGCAGTACTTC; V gene: TRBV10-2; D gene: -; J gene: TRBJ2-7; clone size: once
CDR3 protein: CASIRQGNYEQYF; CDR3 DNA: TGTGCCAGCATACGACAGGGTAACTACGAGCAGTACTTC; V gene: TRBV6-1; D gene: TRBD1; J gene: TRBJ2-7; clone size: -